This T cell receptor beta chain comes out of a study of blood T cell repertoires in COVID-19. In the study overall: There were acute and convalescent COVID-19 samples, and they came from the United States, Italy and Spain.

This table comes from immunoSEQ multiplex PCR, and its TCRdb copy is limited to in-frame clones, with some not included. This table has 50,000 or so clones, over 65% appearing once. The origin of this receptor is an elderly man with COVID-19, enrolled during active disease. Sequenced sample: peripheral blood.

The CDR3 bases are TGCAGCGCCTCACAGGGGGATGAGACCCAGTACTTC. This sequence encodes CSASQGDETQYF. V usage is TRBV29-1 and J usage is TRBJ2-5; 8 positions match TRBD1. The ends lost 7 bases at V and 5 bases at J; junction bases unmatched: 6. The CDR3 loop spans 12 amino acids. CDR1 and CDR2 from the germline V gene are SQVTM and ANQGSEA.